These 32 T cell receptor beta chains came from one sample sequenced in a study of T cells in Graves' hyperthyroidism and ophthalmopathy. TCR beta CDR3 regions were amplified from RNA. The study used the HTBI primer set for a first-round RT-PCR of the TCR CDR3. TCRdb re-derived calls from the multiplex PCR reads in MiXCR, one entry per CDR3 protein. The sample shows tens of thousands of distinct CDR3 sequences, 40% to 65% of them seen only once. Sample: blood. The receptors originated from a woman aged 40-49 years with Graves' ophthalmopathy.

This clonotype came up many times. Being one base from a much bigger clone, this may be a read error. The chain joins TRBV4-1 to TRBJ2-3; D could derive from TRBD1 or TRBD2 (6 bases each). This CDR3 has 14 amino acids. The germline gives CDR1 MGHRA, CDR2 YSYEKL. The chain's CDR3 is CASSHPGAADTRYF. The CDR3 bases are TGCGCCAGCAGCCATCCGGGGGCAGCAGATACGCGGTATTTT.

The V gene is TRBV2, the J gene TRBJ2-7; TRBD1 agrees at 7 bases. Germline assignment: CDR1 SNHLY and CDR2 FYNNEI. Trimming removed 5 bases from V and 5 bases from J; junction bases left unmatched: 6. The CDR3 loop spans 13 amino acids. CDR3 bases: TGTGCCAGCAGTTCGGGACAGACCGACGAGCAGTACTTC. This codes for CASSSGQTDEQYF. Full variable domain (rest looked up from reference TRBV2 and TRBJ2-7): EPEVTQTPSHQVTQMGQEVILRCVPISNHLYFYWYRQILGQKVEFLVSFYNNEISEKSEIFDDQFSVERPDGSNFTLKIRSTKLEDSAMYFCASSSGQTDEQYFGPGTRLTVT.

This clonotype was picked up many times. The rearrangement uses TRBV6-1 and TRBJ2-2, with D uncertain. V shed 2 bases and J shed 0 bases, with 10 bases lying between them. The CDR3 has 16 residues. Germline CDR1 and CDR2: MNHNS and SASEGT. For the CDR3, the DNA is TGTGCCAGCAGTGAATATGGATTCGCGAACACCGGGGAGCTGTTTTTT. It translates to CASSEYGFANTGELFF.

This clonotype was counted ten times or more. The chain joins TRBV5-5 to TRBJ2-7, with D unclear. Germline V gives CDR1 SGHKS, CDR2 YYEKEE (reference sequence). CDR3 size: 14 residues. With 0 bases removed from V and 2 bases from J, the gap between germline ends came to 9 bases. The CDR3 reads CASSLEPLTYEQYF. CDR3 nucleotide sequence: TGTGCCAGCAGCTTGGAACCGTTGACCTACGAGCAGTACTTC. The full variable domain, with the rest looked up from reference TRBV5-5 and TRBJ2-7, is DAGVTQSPTHLIKTRGQQVTLRCSPISGHKSVSWYQQVLGQGPQFIFQYYEKEERGRGNFPDRFSARQFPNYSSELNVNALLLGDSALYLCASSLEPLTYEQYFGPGTRLTVT.

The chain carries TRBV6-2 or TRBV6-3 and TRBJ2-3, with 10 bases aligning to TRBD1. J was trimmed by 4 bases and V by 5 bases; bases with no gene match: 0. The germline gives CDR1 MNHEY, CDR2 SVGEGT. CDR3 length: 13 residues. The CDR3 protein is CASSGQGADTQYF. The CDR3 coding sequence is TGTGCCAGCAGTGGACAGGGGGCAGATACGCAGTATTTT.

The genes are TRBV6-1 and TRBJ1-2, with no clear D. The CDR3 is 10 residues long. The germline V gene has CDR1 MNHNS and CDR2 SASEGT. The V and J ends lost 5 bases and 7 bases respectively, with 5 bases between them. CDR3 residues: CASSSGGYTF. Written as DNA, the CDR3 is TGTGCCAGCAGTTCCGGTGGCTACACCTTC.

This chain connects TRBV12-3 or TRBV12-4 to TRBJ2-5; D is ambiguous. Deletions cut 2 bases from V and 7 bases from J, with 5 bases between. This CDR3 has 11 residues. The chain's CDR3 is CASSLSGTQYF. CDR3 coding DNA: TGTGCCAGCAGTTTATCGGGGACCCAGTACTTC.

Here the CDR3 reads CATSRDATASGNTIYF. The CDR3 DNA sequence: TGTGCCACCAGCAGAGATGCGACAGCCTCTGGAAACACCATATATTTT. This rearrangement joins TRBV15 to TRBJ1-3; possibly TRBD1 for D (5 bases). The V gene's germline CDR1 is LNHNV and CDR2 YYDKDF (reference sequence). CDR3 length: 16 amino acids. V was shortened by 0 bases and J by 0 bases, with 9 bases between the two germline ends. The full variable domain, in which reference TRBV15 and TRBJ1-3 provide the parts outside the CDR3, is DAMVIQNPRYQVTQFGKPVTLSCSQTLNHNVMYWYQQKSSQAPKLLFHYYDKDFNNEADTPDNFQSRRPNTSFCFLDIRSPGLGDTAMYLCATSRDATASGNTIYFGEGSWLTVV.

This clonotype was recorded at least ten times. The chain couples TRBV11-2 to TRBJ2-5, with D maybe TRBD2 (6 bases). This CDR3 contains 14 residues. Germline V CDR1 and CDR2: SGHAT, FQNNGV. The ends were cut back, 2 bases at V and 5 bases at J, with 12 bases in the middle. The CDR3 here is CASSLRTNRETQYF. DNA for the CDR3: TGTGCCAGCAGCTTACGGACTAACAGGGAGACCCAGTACTTC. The whole variable domain, filled in from reference TRBV11-2 and TRBJ2-5, reads EAGVAQSPRYKIIEKRQSVAFWCNPISGHATLYWYQQILGQGPKLLIQFQNNGVVDDSQLPKDRFSAERLKGVDSTLKIQPAKLEDSAVYLCASSLRTNRETQYFGPGTRLLVL.

The chain carries TRBV7-9 and TRBJ1-2, with TRBD1 matching 7 bases. V was clipped by 5 bases and J by 8 bases; unmatched bases: 14. This CDR3 contains 15 residues. The germline gives CDR1 SEHNR, CDR2 FQNEAQ (reference sequence). The CDR3 loop is CASSPSGTDTGGYTF. As DNA, the CDR3 is TGTGCCAGCAGCCCTTCCGGGACAGATACTGGAGGCTACACCTTC.

The CDR3 DNA sequence: TGCGCCAGCAGCCAAGTCACTAGCGGGGAGCTGTTTTTT. It specifies CASSQVTSGELFF. The chain joins TRBV4-3 to TRBJ2-2; D is possibly TRBD2 (5 bases). Trimming took off 1 base at V and 7 bases at J, with 7 bases between the two ends. The CDR3 runs to 13 residues. The germline gives CDR1 LGHNA, CDR2 YSLEER.

For this clonotype: Because it lacks the conserved phenylalanine or tryptophan at the end, this CDR3 is likely a read error. No DNA is shown, since the ends of the CDR3 on it are uncertain; the CDR3 is the one TCRdb lists. The rearrangement links TRBV5-4 to TRBJ1-6. The length of the CDR3 is 9 amino acids, counting both ends. Germline V gene sequence: CDR1 SGHNT, CDR2 YYREEE (reference sequence). CDR3 region: CASSLGLNY.

Remarks on this clonotype: One end of the junction fails to match germline, which may point to a read error. The CDR3 DNA follows: TGCAGTGCTGCGGGACGTCGGTCGAACACGGAAGCTTTCTTC. This sequence encodes CSAAGRRSNTEAFF. The V call is TRBV20-1, the J call TRBJ1-1, with D tentatively TRBD1 (5 bases). The CDR3 runs to 14 residues. The germline V gene has CDR1 DFQATT and CDR2 SNEGSKA (reference sequence).

The genes are TRBV7-2 and TRBJ2-7; TRBD1 aligns across 10 bases. The CDR3 length is 14 residues. V shed 6 bases, J shed 4 bases, and the junction held 6 bases outside the gene matches. The germline gives CDR1 SGHTA, CDR2 FQGNSA. The chain's CDR3 is CASRSGQGQYEQYF. The CDR3 nucleotides are TGTGCCAGCAGATCGGGACAGGGGCAGTACGAGCAGTACTTC.

This clonotype was counted many times. The chain carries TRBV28 and TRBJ1-3; D call uncertain. This CDR3 spans 11 amino acids. Germline V CDR1 and CDR2: MDHEN, SYDVKM. V lost 6 bases, J lost 6 bases, and 6 bases lay in between. This CDR3 is CASRWINTIYF. CDR3 sequence (DNA): TGTGCCAGCAGATGGATAAACACCATATATTTT.

This clonotype was detected many times. The chain is built from TRBV10-2 and TRBJ1-1; 7 bases agree with TRBD1. Germline V CDR1 and CDR2: WSHSY, SAAADI. The CDR3 has 14 residues. The V segment lost 5 bases and the J segment 2 bases; nucleotides outside the gene matches: 5. This CDR3 is CASSPRQGNTEAFF. CDR3 nucleotides: TGCGCCAGCAGTCCCCGACAGGGTAACACTGAAGCTTTCTTT.

The chain carries TRBV10-2 and TRBJ1-2; 7 bases are shared with TRBD1. J gave up 6 bases and V 0 bases, and 7 bases lay outside the gene matches. In germline, CDR1 is WSHSY, CDR2 SAAADI. This CDR3 has 15 amino acids. Written as DNA, the CDR3 is TGCGCCAGCAGTGAGTCGGGCGACAGGGACGATGGCTACACCTTC. Its translation: CASSESGDRDDGYTF.

This clonotype showed up many times. The chain recombines TRBV20-1 with TRBJ2-1; D is tentatively TRBD1 or TRBD2 (5 bases each). V lost 5 bases, J lost 4 bases, and 18 bases lay in between. The CDR3 totals 15 residues. Germline CDR1 is DFQATT and CDR2 is SNEGSKA (reference sequence). CDR3 bases: TGCAGTGCTGAGGGACCACAGAGCTTTTACAATGAGCAGTTCTTC. Residues: CSAEGPQSFYNEQFF.

This clonotype was counted at least ten times. This rearrangement joins TRBV6-2 or TRBV6-3 to TRBJ2-3, with 7 bases lining up with TRBD1. With 4 bases clipped from V and 4 bases from J, the junction kept 5 bases outside the gene matches. The CDR3 consists of 14 residues. In germline, CDR1 is MNHEY, CDR2 SVGEGT. CDR3 protein: CASSFTGAADTQYF. CDR3 bases: TGTGCCAGCAGTTTCACAGGGGCGGCAGATACGCAGTATTTT.

The chain combines TRBV29-1 with TRBJ1-2, with TRBD1 as a possible D gene (6 bases). This CDR3 spans 14 amino acids. Germline-derived CDR1 and CDR2 are SQVTM and ANQGSEA. V shed 3 bases and J shed 6 bases, with 17 bases lying between them. This CDR3 reads CSVDVEGGGHGYTF. CDR3 sequence (DNA): TGCAGCGTTGATGTGGAGGGGGGGGGCCATGGCTACACCTTC.

As for this clonotype: Germline is not matched at one junction end, which may reflect a read error. This sequence joins TRBV5-1 and TRBJ1-3, with D possibly matching TRBD1 (5 bases). CDR1 is SGHRS, CDR2 YFSETQ, per germline. The CDR3 contains 12 residues. The CDR3 nucleotides are TGTGCCAGCAGAGGACAAGGAAACACCATATTTTTT. This gives the protein CASRGQGNTIFF. Complete variable domain (other parts from reference TRBV5-1 and TRBJ1-3): KAGVTQTPRYLIKTRGQQVTLSCSPISGHRSVSWYQQTPGQGLQFLFEYFSETQRNKGNFPGRFSGRQFSNSRSEMNVSTLELGDSALYLCASRGQGNTIFFGEGSWLTVV.

The genes are TRBV7-6 and TRBJ2-3, with TRBD2 matching 11 bases. Germline V gene data show CDR1 as SGHVS and CDR2 as FNYEAQ. The CDR3 has 16 amino acids. The V segment lost 6 bases and the J segment 2 bases; nucleotides outside the gene matches: 7. The CDR3: CASSHRLAGNTDTQYF. The CDR3, as DNA: TGTGCCAGCAGTCACCGACTAGCGGGGAACACAGATACGCAGTATTTT.

This clonotype was observed at least ten times. The CDR3 DNA is TGTGCTAGTGGTTTGGAAGGGGGAACTGAAGCTTTCTTT. Translated: CASGLEGGTEAFF. This rearrangement joins TRBV12-5 to TRBJ1-1, with a tentative D call TRBD1 (6 bases). The length of the CDR3 is 13 residues. The V end lost 1 base, the J end lost 5 bases, and 8 bases lay between the germline ends. In germline, CDR1 is LGHNT, CDR2 FRNRAP.

This rearrangement joins TRBV7-9 to TRBJ1-1, with a tentative D call TRBD1 (6 bases). The V gene's germline CDR1 is SEHNR and CDR2 FQNEAQ (reference sequence). Trimming took 5 bases from V and 4 from J, leaving 11 bases between them. This CDR3 has 13 amino acids. Here the CDR3 DNA reads TGTGCCAGCAGCCCGGAAGGGGGCACTGAAGCTTTCTTT. Protein product: CASSPEGGTEAFF.

As to this clonotype: Its ends do not fully match the called genes, so a read error is possible. CDR3 in amino acids: CASSPTGGADTQYF. CDR3 sequence (DNA): TGTGCTAGCAGCCCAACAGGGGGGGCAGATACGCAGTATTTT. The chain has TRBV7-7 and TRBJ2-3; tentatively, D is TRBD1 (8 bases). The CDR3 loop spans 14 amino acids. Germline lookup yields CDR1 SSHAT and CDR2 FNYEAQ (reference sequence).

The chain joins TRBV9 to TRBJ1-1; D gene uncertain. Germline V gene lookup returns CDR1 SGDLS and CDR2 YYNGEE. Trimming pared 2 bases from V and 1 base from J, leaving 12 bases between. The CDR3 consists of 15 residues. CDR3: CASSVATCRNTEAFF. The CDR3 coding sequence is TGTGCCAGCAGCGTGGCTACGTGTCGGAACACTGAAGCTTTCTTT.

V is TRBV7-2 and J is TRBJ1-2; D is undetermined. Germline CDR1 reads SGHTA; CDR2 reads FQGNSA. The CDR3 sequence is 15 residues long. Between the trimmed V and J ends, which lost 0 bases and 0 bases, there was a span of 8 bases. The CDR3 nucleotides are TGTGCCAGCAGCTTAGCGCAGTTGGCTAACTATGGCTACACCTTC. Its translation is CASSLAQLANYGYTF.

Ten or more counts support this clonotype. V gene TRBV11-3 combines with J gene TRBJ1-2; 7 bases fit TRBD1. CDR1 is SGHNT and CDR2 is YENEEA in the germline V gene. The CDR3 loop spans 16 amino acids. J was trimmed by 7 bases and V by 1 base; bases with no gene match: 12. This CDR3 is CASSLASGQTVFGYTF. The CDR3 bases are TGTGCCAGCAGCTTAGCCTCGGGACAGACGGTCTTTGGCTACACCTTC.

Concerning this clonotype: This CDR3 is missing its conserved last phenylalanine or tryptophan, likely due to a read error. It is unclear where the CDR3 begins or ends on the DNA, so no DNA is shown, and the CDR3 is as TCRdb lists it. The chain is built from TRBV5-6 and TRBJ1-1; the DNA was not compared with TRBD1, the D call given in the table. The CDR3 extends over 12 residues, inclusive of both ends. Germline CDR1 reads SGHDT; CDR2 reads YYEEEE. The CDR3 is CASSLEGQGLFY.

To note about this clonotype: This clone may be a read error of a much larger clone one base away. The rearrangement joins TRBV27 to TRBJ2-7, with TRBD2 matching over 8 bases. The CDR3 runs to 14 residues. The V gene's germline CDR1 is MNHEY and CDR2 SMNVEV (reference sequence). The CDR3 is CVSSIAGSSYEQYF. CDR3 sequence (DNA): TGTGTCAGCAGTATAGCGGGGAGCTCCTACGAGCAGTACTTC.

The rearrangement uses TRBV28 and TRBJ1-2, with 8 nucleotides matching TRBD1. V gave up 5 bases and J gave up 8 bases; unmatched junction bases: 7. This CDR3 contains 13 residues. Germline loops: CDR1 MDHEN, CDR2 SYDVKM. The CDR3 nucleotides are TGTGCCAGCAGTGCACAGGGGGAACAGGGCTACACCTTC. As protein: CASSAQGEQGYTF.

This clonotype showed up many times. This chain uses TRBV6-2 or TRBV6-3 with TRBJ1-1; D uncertain. The CDR3 totals 15 residues. Looked up from germline, CDR1 is MNHEY and CDR2 is SVGEGT. Trimming pared 0 bases from V and 5 bases from J, leaving 13 bases between. The CDR3 here is CASSYSKQISTEAFF. The CDR3, as DNA: TGTGCCAGCAGTTACTCGAAACAGATATCGACTGAAGCTTTCTTT.